A single sample is the source of the 14 T cell receptor beta chains below, sequenced in a study of T cell repertoires in ileal Crohn's disease. Lamina propria lymphocytes from surgical specimens were isolated on a density gradient before sorting. Assay: immunoSEQ multiplex PCR; the TCRdb copy retains only in-frame clones and omits some. The sample shows approximately 140 clones, about 60% of them seen only once. Sequencing was performed on CD8+ T cells sorted from the ileum. The receptors originated from an adult with Crohn's disease.

This clone is termed hyperexpanded. The chain recombines TRBV19 with TRBJ1-1; D is unresolved. The germline V and J ends were trimmed by 9 bases and 6 bases, with 14 bases remaining between them. The CDR3 is 12 residues long. CDR1 is LNHDA, CDR2 SQIVND, per germline (reference sequence). The DNA for the CDR3 is TGTGCCAGCAAAATGGGAGGGTCTGAAGCTTTCTTT. It encodes CASKMGGSEAFF.

V gene TRBV19 combines with J gene TRBJ2-1; 12 nucleotides line up with TRBD2. Per the germline V gene, CDR1 is LNHDA and CDR2 is SQIVND (reference sequence). The CDR3 sequence is 15 residues long. V was pared by 4 bases and J by 12 bases, with 10 bases of the junction left unmatched. Here the CDR3 DNA reads TGTGCCAGTAGTACTAGCGGGGGGGCGGGAACTGGGCAGTTCTTC. Its translation: CASSTSGGAGTGQFF.

This clone came up a few times. The V gene is TRBV30, the J gene TRBJ1-2; D might be TRBD1 (5 bases). Trimming took 4 bases from V and 4 from J, leaving 10 bases between them. Germline V gene lookup returns CDR1 GTSNPN and CDR2 SVGIG (reference sequence). The CDR3 is 12 residues long. The CDR3 region is CAWTPQGYGYTF. The CDR3 region has the DNA TGTGCCTGGACCCCGCAGGGCTATGGCTACACCTTC.

The rearrangement links TRBV4-1 to TRBJ1-5, with no clear D. CDR1 is MGHRA, CDR2 YSYEKL, per germline. The CDR3 spans 16 residues. Trimming removed 3 bases at V and 4 bases at J, with 16 bases between. Written as DNA, the CDR3 is TGCGCCAGCAGCCAGGCCAGTTTTTCGGGAAATCAGCCCCAGCATTTT. It is translated as CASSQASFSGNQPQHF.

There are a few counts of this clone. This chain connects TRBV2 to TRBJ2-1; the match to TRBD2 covers 11 bases. The CDR3 length is 15 residues. Germline-derived CDR1 and CDR2 are SNHLY and FYNNEI. Trimming removed 1 base from V and 4 bases from J; junction bases left unmatched: 0. CDR3 coding DNA: TGTGCCAGCAGTGAAGGACTAGCGGGGTACAATGAGCAGTTCTTC. Amino acid sequence: CASSEGLAGYNEQFF.

This chain links TRBV6-5 with TRBJ2-5; D is perhaps TRBD1 (6 bases). The J call may be mistaken, given a closer DNA end match to TRBJ2-7. This CDR3 has 14 residues. The germline V gene encodes CDR1 MNHEY and CDR2 SVGAGI. DNA for the CDR3: TGTGCCAGCAGCCTACAGGGAAGTTCCTACGAGCAGTACTTC. As protein: CASSLQGSSYEQYF.

The V and J genes are TRBV19 and TRBJ2-3, with 8 bases matching TRBD1. There are 16 residues in the CDR3. From germline, CDR1 is LNHDA and CDR2 SQIVND (reference sequence). J gave up 0 bases and V 1 base, and 3 bases lay outside the gene matches. The CDR3 DNA follows: TGTGCCAGTAGTATAGTTACAGGGGGTAGCACAGATACGCAGTATTTT. It encodes CASSIVTGGSTDTQYF.

The rearrangement links TRBV10-3 to TRBJ1-5; 10 nucleotides align to TRBD1. Germline-derived CDR1 and CDR2 are ENHRY and SYGVKD. The V segment lost 3 bases and the J segment 7 bases; nucleotides outside the gene matches: 3. This CDR3 region has 14 residues. In DNA, the CDR3 is TGTGCCATCAGTGATGACAGGGGGCACCAGCCCCAGCATTTT. Its protein is CAISDDRGHQPQHF.

The chain couples TRBV14 to TRBJ1-4; 10 nucleotides align to TRBD1. Losses at the gene ends were 1 base for V and 7 bases for J; bases not matched to a gene: 6. The CDR3 loop spans 16 amino acids. Germline CDR1 SGHDN, CDR2 FVKESK. The CDR3 sequence is CASSQAHRDRGEKLFF. The CDR3 bases are TGTGCCAGCAGCCAAGCACACCGGGACAGGGGTGAAAAACTGTTTTTT.

The sample holds a few counts of this clone. J is TRBJ2-7 and V is TRBV6-1; 11 bases are shared with TRBD2. The germline gives CDR1 MNHNS, CDR2 SASEGT. The CDR3 has 16 amino acids. V shed 1 base, J shed 0 bases, and the junction held 2 bases outside the gene matches. This chain's CDR3 is CASSEGLAGFSYEQYV. The CDR3 DNA reads TGTGCCAGCAGTGAAGGACTAGCGGGGTTCTCCTACGAGCAGTACGTC.

This clone is judged hyperexpanded. V is TRBV28 and J is TRBJ1-2; the match to TRBD1 covers 8 bases. The V gene's germline CDR1 is MDHEN and CDR2 SYDVKM. J was trimmed by 5 bases and V by 7 bases; bases with no gene match: 12. This CDR3 region has 15 residues. The CDR3 sequence is CASTPTTGGTYGYTF. In DNA form, the CDR3 reads TGTGCCAGCACTCCAACAACAGGGGGAACGTATGGCTACACCTTC.

The chain links TRBV4-2 to TRBJ2-4, with 8 nucleotides matching TRBD1. J lost 6 bases, V lost 4 bases, and 2 bases had no gene match. The germline CDR1 and CDR2 sequences are LGHNA and YNFKEQ. The CDR3 has 13 residues. CDR3 in amino acids: CASSPGQGNIQYF. The DNA of the CDR3 is TGTGCCAGCAGCCCAGGACAGGGAAACATTCAGTACTTC.

This clone was detected only a few times. V and J are TRBV4-2 and TRBJ2-1; TRBD2 matches at 13 bases. The junction had 16 bases not matched to a gene; V was cut back by 4 bases and J by 7 bases. The CDR3 extends over 19 amino acids. Germline-derived CDR1 and CDR2 are LGHNA and YNFKEQ. DNA of the CDR3: TGTGCCAGCAGCCGAACCCCACCGACTAGCGGGGGGCTCGGGAATGAGCAGTTCTTC. Encoded protein: CASSRTPPTSGGLGNEQFF.

The chain couples TRBV25-1 to TRBJ1-6; 7 nucleotides agree with TRBD1. J lost 2 bases, V lost 2 bases, and 3 bases had no gene match. In germline, CDR1 is MGHDK, CDR2 SYGVNS. This CDR3 has 16 residues. CDR3 amino acids: CASSEGQVPYNSPLHF. As DNA, the CDR3 is TGTGCCAGCAGTGAAGGACAGGTCCCCTATAATTCACCCCTCCACTTT.